A selection of T cell receptor beta chains follows, all from one sample in a study of shared clonotypes between healthy human individuals. Some clones are missing from TCRdb's copy, which holds only in-frame ones; the method was immunoSEQ multiplex PCR. The repertoire includes roughly 850,000 clones, about 97% of them detected once, and less than 0.25% sits in the top ten. The sequencing input was naive CD8+ T cells sorted from blood. These receptors were taken from a man between 25 and 39 years old in good health. The conserved cysteine and the conserved F or W are not part of the CDR3 here.

>TRBV27|TRBJ1-2
ASSLRGYNGYT
>TRBV29-1|TRBJ2-1
SVEQGVEVQF
>TRBV27|TRBJ2-7
ASSLSTGIEQY
>TRBV7-8|TRBJ2-1
ASSHGQGVPNEQF
>TRBV5-4|TRBJ2-6
ASSLEGQGPRFGANVLT
>TRBV19|TRBJ2-1
ASSIGNLVNEQF
>TRBV15|TRBJ1-4
ATSSGLQSEKLF
>TRBV7-9|TRBJ2-1
ASPTPGQGYNEQF
>TRBV27|TRBJ2-2
ASSRWGQGTGELF
>TRBV27|TRBJ2-6
ASSFRDTYRSGANVLT
>TRBV7-2|TRBJ2-7
ASSSGVAGRTPTPYEQY
>TRBV10-2|TRBJ1-1
ASRTGRNTEAF
>TRBV6-1|TRBJ2-7
ASSDQRTGWRRYEQY
>TRBV7-9|TRBJ1-4
ASSLDRAPEKLF
>TRBV7-3|TRBJ2-7
ASSPSRGGVGEQY
>TRBV9|TRBJ1-6
ASSGAGTHSPLH
>TRBV7-9|TRBJ2-3
ASSLVVRGSTDTQY
>TRBV28|TRBJ2-3
ASRFQSTDTQY
>TRBV7-9|TRBJ1-2
ASSLDLQGAEGYT
>TRBV9|TRBJ2-7
ASSVGGKSYEQY
>TRBV27|TRBJ2-7
ASSLGLATDEQY
>TRBV25-1|TRBJ1-5
ASSGSRADQPQH
>TRBV27|TRBJ2-7
ASSFLDRGHSYEQY
>TRBV9|TRBJ2-1
ASSVFTSGNNEQF
>TRBV9|TRBJ1-5
ASSTDGYRQPQH
>TRBV7-9|TRBJ2-7
ASSFLNMSSYEQY
>TRBV5-4|TRBJ2-7
ASSLGRGGYEQY
>TRBV28|TRBJ2-1
ASSLASGSYNEQF
>TRBV7-6|TRBJ2-3
ASSLRLAGITDTQY
>TRBV27|TRBJ2-7
ASSFSPSSYEQY
>TRBV5-4|TRBJ2-5
ASSYYGQSTQY
>TRBV19|TRBJ1-5
ASNPWQLGQPQH
>TRBV5-4|TRBJ2-7
ASSLVTSGRYEQY